This is a list of T cell receptor beta chains from one sample in a study of blood T cells in healthy people across ages. A single record per CDR3 protein comes from TCRdb applying MiXCR to the 5' RACE reads. The sample lists about 570,000 distinct CDR3 sequences; 25% to 30% were seen once. Sequencing used blood. All receptors derive from a woman in her seventies in good health. Each CDR3 is given with its conserved first and last residue. D genes are given only for firm matches. Rows give clone size only sometimes, using once, few, many, or a class for an expanded clone.

>-|-|TRBJ1-1|TRBV27
TGTGCCAGCAGTTTATACCGGGGTAAGGCTGAAGCTTTCTTT
CASSLYRGKAEAFF
>-|-|TRBJ2-5|TRBV4-3
TGCGCCAGCAGCCAGTCGGTGGGGGAGACCCAGTACTTC
CASSQSVGETQYF
>-|-|TRBJ2-5|TRBV7-9
TGTGCCAGCAGCTTTAGGACAGGACTAGACCAAGAGACCCAGTACTTC
CASSFRTGLDQETQYF
>few|-|TRBJ2-5|TRBV4-3
TGCGCCAGCAGCCACTCTAGCATCCCAGAGACCCAGTACTTC
CASSHSSIPETQYF
>-|TRBD1|TRBJ2-3|TRBV4-3
TGCGCCAGCAGCCAGCTCGGACAGGGTGGTTCAGATACGCAGTATTTT
CASSQLGQGGSDTQYF
>-|-|TRBJ2-1|TRBV7-8
TGTGCCAGCAGCTTAAGGGAGAAGGGGGGGCGGCAGTTCTTC
CASSLREKGGRQFF
>-|TRBD1|TRBJ2-5|TRBV5-1
TGCGCCAGCAGATTGGGACAGCAAGAGACCCAGTACTTC
CASRLGQQETQYF
>-|-|TRBJ2-5|TRBV4-2
TGTGCCAGCAGCCAAGATACGGCTAGCTCGACAGAGACCCAGTACTTC
CASSQDTASSTETQYF
>many|TRBD1|TRBJ1-6|TRBV20-1
TGCAGTGCCTCGAGGCAGGGACAGTACTCACCCCTCCACTTT
CSASRQGQYSPLHF
>-|TRBD2|TRBJ2-1|TRBV5-1
TGCGCCAGCAGCCCGGGGGGGGTCCGATCGAATGAGCAGTTCTTC
CASSPGGVRSNEQFF
>-|-|TRBJ2-3|TRBV29-1
TGCAGCGTTGTACGGGGTAACACAGATACGCAGTATTTT
CSVVRGNTDTQYF
>-|TRBD1|TRBJ2-7|TRBV5-1
TGCGCCAGCAGCTTTGGGGACAGGGAGGCCTGCGAGCAGTACTTC
CASSFGDREACEQYF
>many|TRBD1|TRBJ2-2|TRBV2
TGTGCCAGCAGCATACAGGGGGCCTCGAACACCGGGGAGCTGTTTTTT
CASSIQGASNTGELFF
>-|-|TRBJ1-4|TRBV20-1
TGCAGTGCTAGAGGGACGGCGGGCCCTAATGAAAAACTGTTTTTT
CSARGTAGPNEKLFF
>few|-|TRBJ1-1|TRBV21-1
TGTGCCATCTGGACTCCGGGACGGCGGATGAACACTGAAGCTTTCTTT
CAIWTPGRRMNTEAFF
>once|-|TRBJ1-5|TRBV4-2
TGTGCCAGCAGCGCCCAGACAGATCAGCCCCAGCATTTT
CASSAQTDQPQHF
>few|-|TRBJ2-5|TRBV20-1
TGCAGTGCTAGGGGGCAGCACAATTCGGAGACCCAGTACTTC
CSARGQHNSETQYF
>-|TRBD1|TRBJ1-5|TRBV7-2
TGTGCCAGCAGCTTAAGGGTCCGGGACAGGGGAGCTCAGCCCCAGAATTTT
CASSLRVRDRGAQPQNF
>few|-|TRBJ2-1|TRBV6-1
TGTGCCAGCAGTGAGATGGTCACTGAGCAGTTCTTC
CASSEMVTEQFF
>-|-|TRBJ1-1|TRBV5-1
TGCGCCAGCAGCTTCCGGGGCTCTGAAGCTTTCTTT
CASSFRGSEAFF
>-|-|TRBJ2-7|TRBV7-2
TGTGCCAGCAGCTTAAGTGCAGCGGGCTACGAGCAGTACTTC
CASSLSAAGYEQYF
>-|-|TRBJ2-5|TRBV5-1
TGCGCCAGCAGCCTTAATACAGGTCCGAGGGAGACCCAGTACTTC
CASSLNTGPRETQYF
>few|TRBD1|TRBJ2-1|TRBV7-8
TGTGCCAGCAGGAGGTCAGGGGGCGACTACAATGAGCAGTTCTTC
CASRRSGGDYNEQFF
>-|-|TRBJ2-5|TRBV5-1
TGCGCCAGCAGCTTGTTTAATTCGGATTATATACTCCAAGAGACCCAGTACTTC
CASSLFNSDYILQETQYF
>-|-|TRBJ2-6|TRBV3-1
TGTGCCAGCAGCCAAGACGACAGGTGGAAGCTCTCTGGGGCCAACGTCCTGACTTTC
CASSQDDRWKLSGANVLTF
>-|-|TRBJ1-2|TRBV7-2
TGTGCCAGCAGCCAATTCAACCGGGACGGAGACTATGGCTACACCTTC
CASSQFNRDGDYGYTF
>-|-|TRBJ2-1|TRBV2
TGTGCCAGCAGTCCTCGACGCCTTGATGGGCAGTTCTTC
CASSPRRLDGQFF
>-|TRBD2|TRBJ2-1|TRBV6-1
TGTGCCAGCAGATGGAGCGGGGGGAATGAGCAGTTCTTC
CASRWSGGNEQFF
>-|TRBD2|TRBJ2-3|TRBV7-6
TGTGCCAGCAGCTTAGATAGCGGGGGCTTCACAGATACGCAGTATTTT
CASSLDSGGFTDTQYF
>-|-|TRBJ2-3|TRBV2
TGTGCCAGCAGTGCGAGCGGATGGAGCACAGATACGCAGTATTTT
CASSASGWSTDTQYF
>-|-|TRBJ1-4|TRBV6-6
TGTGCCAGCAGTTACTCCGCCAAGGAGGAAAAACTGTTTTTT
CASSYSAKEEKLFF
>few|-|TRBJ2-5|TRBV20-1
TGCAGTGCCAGGACTGACGGGAAGACCCAGTACTTC
CSARTDGKTQYF
>-|-|TRBJ2-5|TRBV7-6
TGTGCCAGCAGCCTAGACAGTTATCCGCAAGAGACCCAGTACTTC
CASSLDSYPQETQYF
>few|TRBD2|TRBJ2-3|TRBV19
TGTGCCAGTAGTCTCACCCAGGGGCCAGTAGCGGGAGCAGATACGCAGTATTTT
CASSLTQGPVAGADTQYF
>few|-|TRBJ1-2|TRBV28
TGTGCCAGCACCCCTGGTCCTGCCTATGGCTACACCTTC
CASTPGPAYGYTF